The next 15 T cell receptor beta chains were all read from a single sample in a study of CD8+ T cells in alopecia areata. Reverse transcription of extracted RNA yielded cDNA, which provided the sequencing template. Profiling relied on immunoSEQ multiplex PCR, and the TCRdb table lists in-frame clones only, not all of them. This table holds hundreds of thousands of clones, approximately 70% found once. Specified treatment: oral pan-JAK inhibitor, 5-10 mg twice daily. Source: CD4+ T cells sorted from blood, taken around week 44, from a patient treated with tofacitinib. The receptors derive from a human donor with alopecia areata.

The rearrangement joins TRBV29-1 to TRBJ1-1, with D maybe TRBD1 (6 bases). Trimming cost V 3 bases and J 4 bases, with 15 bases left between them. Germline V gene lookup returns CDR1 SQVTM and CDR2 ANQGSEA. CDR3 size: 14 residues. CDR3 sequence (DNA): TGCAGCGTTGATAAGGGGGTGATACGCACTGAAGCTTTCTTT. Its protein is CSVDKGVIRTEAFF.

V usage is TRBV29-1 and J usage is TRBJ2-6; no firm D call. The CDR3 runs to 13 residues. The V gene lost 6 bases and the J gene lost 0 bases, with 6 bases spanning the gap. Germline assignment: CDR1 SQVTM and CDR2 ANQGSEA. In nucleotides, the CDR3 is TGCAGCGTGGATACCTCTGGGGCCAACGTCCTGACTTTC. This gives the protein CSVDTSGANVLTF.

CDR3 protein: CAWTQKGARSSPLHF. CDR3 in DNA: TGTGCCTGGACGCAGAAAGGTGCCCGGAGTTCACCCCTCCACTTT. This chain links TRBV30 with TRBJ1-6; no reliable D call. CDR1 is GTSNPN and CDR2 is SVGIG in the germline V gene (reference sequence). The CDR3 is 15 amino acids. V was cut by 4 bases and J by 9 bases, with 19 bases left in between.

The chain combines TRBV11-2 with TRBJ2-2; D unresolved. The V end lost 6 bases, the J end lost 0 bases, and 8 bases lay between the germline ends. The CDR3 length is 14 residues. The germline gives CDR1 SGHAT, CDR2 FQNNGV. The CDR3 here is CASSSRANTGELFF. Written as DNA, the CDR3 is TGTGCCAGCAGTTCCAGAGCGAACACCGGGGAGCTGTTTTTT. The whole variable domain, filled in from reference TRBV11-2 and TRBJ2-2, reads EAGVAQSPRYKIIEKRQSVAFWCNPISGHATLYWYQQILGQGPKLLIQFQNNGVVDDSQLPKDRFSAERLKGVDSTLKIQPAKLEDSAVYLCASSSRANTGELFFGEGSRLTVL.

The sample holds one count of this clone. This rearrangement joins TRBV4-3 to TRBJ1-2; D is ambiguous. CDR3 length: 16 residues. Germline lookup yields CDR1 LGHNA and CDR2 YSLEER. V dropped 0 bases and J dropped 3 bases, with 14 bases sitting between them. The CDR3 nucleotides are TGCGCCAGCAGCCAAGATCTTAGTCTCCCGTACTATGGCTACACCTTC. This gives the protein CASSQDLSLPYYGYTF.

Comments on this clone: The sample carries other DNA sequences with the same CDR3. The chain carries TRBV30 and TRBJ1-2, with D possibly being TRBD1 (5 bases). CDR1 and CDR2 from the germline V gene are GTSNPN and SVGIG (reference sequence). CDR3 length: 12 residues. V lost 3 bases, J lost 5 bases, and 10 bases lay in between. For the CDR3, the DNA is TGTGCCTGGAGCCGAGGGACTTATGGCTACACCTTC. Amino acid sequence: CAWSRGTYGYTF.

This sequence joins TRBV11-2 and TRBJ2-1, with TRBD2 matching over 9 bases. The CDR3 loop spans 17 amino acids. The germline V gene encodes CDR1 SGHAT and CDR2 FQNNGV. With V trimmed by 2 bases and J by 0 bases, 5 bases remained unmatched. The DNA for the CDR3 is TGTGCCAGCAGCTTATCTAGCGGGGCTAGCTCCTACAATGAGCAGTTCTTC. Amino acid sequence: CASSLSSGASSYNEQFF.

In this sample, this clone turned up once. The CDR3 sequence: CASSSGGPSYEQYF. The CDR3 nucleotides read TGCGCCAGCAGTAGCGGGGGTCCCTCCTACGAGCAGTACTTC. V usage is TRBV10-2 and J usage is TRBJ2-7, with 8 bases aligning to TRBD2. Trimming removed 5 bases from V and 0 bases from J; junction bases left unmatched: 3. The CDR3 sequence is 14 residues long. Looked up from germline, CDR1 is WSHSY and CDR2 is SAAADI.

The J gene is TRBJ1-1, the V gene TRBV19; D is uncertain. V lost 7 bases, J lost 7 bases, and 10 bases lay in between. Germline values: CDR1 LNHDA, CDR2 SQIVND (reference sequence). This CDR3 is built from 11 residues. The CDR3 loop is CASKNVHEAFF. The CDR3 nucleotides are TGTGCCAGTAAGAACGTCCATGAAGCTTTCTTT.

The chain links TRBV27 to TRBJ1-2, with D uncertain. Germline lookup yields CDR1 MNHEY and CDR2 SMNVEV (reference sequence). There are 13 residues in the CDR3. V dropped 3 bases and J dropped 5 bases, with 10 bases sitting between them. CDR3 DNA: TGTGCCAGCAGTTTTTCTGGGTTGTATGGCTACACCTTC. Its translation is CASSFSGLYGYTF.

The rearrangement links TRBV5-4 to TRBJ1-6, with D unclear. CDR1 is SGHNT and CDR2 is YYREEE in the germline V gene (reference sequence). V dropped 4 bases and J dropped 2 bases, with 13 bases sitting between them. There are 16 residues in the CDR3. The CDR3 protein is CASSQPGIAYNSPLHF. The CDR3 DNA reads as TGTGCCAGCAGCCAACCCGGGATAGCCTATAATTCACCCCTCCACTTT. The variable domain in full, with the rest retrieved from reference TRBV5-4 and TRBJ1-6, is ETGVTQSPTHLIKTRGQQVTLRCSSQSGHNTVSWYQQALGQGPQFIFQYYREEENGRGNFPPRFSGLQFPNYSSELNVNALELDDSALYLCASSQPGIAYNSPLHFGNGTRLTVT.

The rearrangement uses TRBV29-1 and TRBJ2-5; D unclear. V was cut by 4 bases and J by 5 bases, with 11 bases left in between. CDR3 length: 12 amino acids. CDR1 and CDR2 (germline): SQVTM, ANQGSEA. The CDR3 spells CSVVQDRETQYF. CDR3 coding DNA: TGCAGCGTTGTACAAGACCGGGAGACCCAGTACTTC. Variable domain in full (rest from reference TRBV29-1 and TRBJ2-5): SAVISQKPSRDICQRGTSLTIQCQVDSQVTMMFWYRQQPGQSLTLIATANQGSEATYESGFVIDKFPISRPNLTFSTLTVSNMSPEDSSIYLCSVVQDRETQYFGPGTRLLVL.

This clone was counted between two and nine times. The chain is built from TRBV6-6 and TRBJ1-1; 10 positions agree with TRBD1. V shed 7 bases and J 6 bases; nucleotides not matched to a gene: 11. CDR1 MNHNY and CDR2 SVGAGI come from the germline V gene (reference sequence). This CDR3 has 15 amino acids. The DNA for the CDR3 is TGTGCCAGCACCCGGGACAGGGGCTCGGTCGCTGAAGCTTTCTTT. It specifies CASTRDRGSVAEAFF.

This clone was found a few times. The chain carries TRBV2 and TRBJ2-4; TRBD2 agrees at 12 bases. V lost 10 bases to trimming and J lost 0 bases; unmatched junction nucleotides: 10. The CDR3 has 17 residues. CDR1 and CDR2 (germline): SNHLY, FYNNEI. The CDR3 nucleotides read TGTGCCAACCAGACTAGCGGGGGCCCTTTAGCCAAAAACATTCAGTACTTC. Translation: CANQTSGGPLAKNIQYF.

As to this clone: The junction shows a germline mismatch at one end, possibly a read error. J is TRBJ1-2 and V is TRBV28; 10 bases agree with TRBD1. From germline, CDR1 is MDHEN and CDR2 SYDVKM. CDR3 length: 13 amino acids. The CDR3 DNA sequence: TGTGCCAGCTCCCCCCGGACAGGGGGAGTGGAGTCCTTC. Translating it yields CASSPRTGGVESF.